These 7 T cell receptor beta chains were all obtained from the same sample, sequenced in a study of blood T cells in healthy people across ages. A second PCR of roughly 6 to 12 cycles used a sample-barcoded 5' primer and a J-beta primer mix. From the 5' RACE reads, TCRdb called clonotypes with MiXCR, one entry per CDR3 protein. The table shows 600,000 or so distinct CDR3 sequences, with roughly 21% occurring only once. The sequencing input was blood. These TCRs come from a man between 65 and 80 years old in good health.

This clonotype showed up many times. V gene TRBV5-4 combines with J gene TRBJ2-1, with D uncertain. CDR1 SGHNT and CDR2 YYREEE come from the germline V gene (reference sequence). The CDR3 spans 16 residues. Trimming took 4 bases from V and 0 from J, leaving 14 bases between them. The CDR3 DNA is TGTGCCAGCAGCCCCCGAGGTAGCAGCTCCTACAATGAGCAGTTCTTC. Translation: CASSPRGSSSYNEQFF.

The chain links TRBV28 to TRBJ2-1; 9 bases are shared with TRBD1. Germline CDR1 MDHEN, CDR2 SYDVKM. CDR3 size: 15 residues. The trim removed 3 bases at V and 4 bases at J, leaving 4 bases unmatched. The CDR3 DNA is TGTGCCAGCAGTTTTGGACAGGGGAATTACAATGAGCAGTTCTTC. As protein: CASSFGQGNYNEQFF.

The rearrangement links TRBV11-2 to TRBJ2-1; no firm D call. Germline values: CDR1 SGHAT, CDR2 FQNNGV. Trimming took off 1 base at V and 2 bases at J, with 6 bases between the two ends. The CDR3 is made up of 14 amino acids. CDR3 sequence reads: CASSLGQPYNEQFF. The CDR3 bases are TGTGCCAGCAGCTTAGGGCAACCCTACAATGAGCAGTTCTTC.

The chain couples TRBV5-1 to TRBJ2-7; 10 positions match TRBD2. Germline V CDR1 and CDR2: SGHRS, YFSETQ. This CDR3 has 16 amino acids. After removal of 0 bases from V and 5 bases from J, the junction contained 8 bases not matched to a gene. The CDR3 bases are TGCGCCAGCAGCTTGGCCAACCTAGCGGGAGCCCACGAGCAGTACTTC. It encodes CASSLANLAGAHEQYF.

Details on this clonotype: Germline is not matched at one junction end, which may reflect a read error. The chain has TRBV5-1 and TRBJ2-3, with 8 nucleotides matching TRBD1. The CDR3 has 14 amino acids. From germline, CDR1 is SGHRS and CDR2 YFSETQ. The chain's CDR3 is CTSSSGQGPDTQYF. The CDR3 region has the DNA TGCACCAGCAGCTCTGGACAGGGCCCAGATACGCAGTATTTT.

The table lists this clonotype with a few counts. The V and J genes are TRBV20-1 and TRBJ2-5; D is ambiguous. V lost 3 bases to trimming and J lost 2 bases, with 7 bases between them. Germline CDR1 and CDR2: DFQATT and SNEGSKA (reference sequence). This CDR3 has 12 amino acids. This chain's CDR3 is CSASMSQETQYF. The DNA for the CDR3 is TGCAGTGCTAGTATGTCACAAGAGACCCAGTACTTC.

The chain employs TRBV7-9 and TRBJ2-7, with TRBD1 identical over 7 bases. The CDR3 has 15 amino acids. Germline-derived CDR1 and CDR2 are SEHNR and FQNEAQ (reference sequence). Germline trimming cut 5 bases from V and 4 bases from J; bases unmatched to any gene: 11. CDR3 in DNA: TGTGCCAGCAGCCAACAGGGGAGATGGGTTTACGAGCAGTACTTC. Its translation is CASSQQGRWVYEQYF.